Below are 6 T cell receptor beta chains sequenced from a single sample in a study of T cells in Graves' hyperthyroidism and ophthalmopathy. Amplification of TCR beta CDR3 regions was performed using RNA transcripts as template. The HTBI primer set was used in a first-round RT-PCR of the TCR CDR3. Using its own MiXCR run on the multiplex PCR reads, TCRdb lists one record per CDR3 protein. The repertoire holds about 600,000 distinct CDR3 sequences, 13% to 15% seen once, with roughly 7.7% in the top ten. The specimen was blood. These receptors were collected from a woman aged 18-29 years with Graves' ophthalmopathy.

The chain has TRBV4-1 and TRBJ2-4; 7 bases line up with TRBD1. The CDR3 contains 16 residues. Germline V gene sequence: CDR1 MGHRA, CDR2 YSYEKL. Germline trimming cut 0 bases from V and 3 bases from J; bases unmatched to any gene: 5. In DNA form, the CDR3 reads TGCGCCAGCAGCCAAGATCTGAGGGACAGCAAAAACATTCAGTACTTC. Its translation is CASSQDLRDSKNIQYF.

This clonotype was counted ten times or more. The chain employs TRBV11-3 and TRBJ2-3, with 7 nucleotides matching TRBD1. CDR1 SGHNT and CDR2 YENEEA come from the germline V gene. This CDR3 has 15 amino acids. The V and J ends lost 4 bases and 2 bases, in that order; junction bases with no gene match: 6. The CDR3 loop is CASSSRDSTTDTQYF. The CDR3 DNA sequence: TGTGCCAGCAGCTCCCGGGACAGTACCACAGATACGCAGTATTTT.

This clonotype was seen repeatedly, ten times or more. This chain joins TRBV27 and TRBJ2-7; no definite D call. The CDR3 is 13 residues long. CDR1 and CDR2 (germline): MNHEY, SMNVEV (reference sequence). Trimming removed 3 bases at V and 5 bases at J, with 11 bases between. The CDR3 spells CASSFRGIDEQYF. CDR3 DNA: TGTGCCAGCAGTTTCAGAGGAATTGACGAGCAGTACTTC.

There are many counts of this clonotype. This chain links TRBV30 with TRBJ1-2, with 9 bases that match TRBD1. J was trimmed by 8 bases and V by 2 bases; bases with no gene match: 15. CDR3 size: 16 residues. Per the germline V gene, CDR1 is GTSNPN and CDR2 is SVGIG (reference sequence). CDR3 sequence reads: CAWSRGQGRSGRGYTF. CDR3 DNA sequence: TGTGCCTGGAGTAGGGGACAGGGACGTAGTGGACGAGGCTACACCTTC.

The sample holds many counts of this clonotype. V usage is TRBV12-3 or TRBV12-4 and J usage is TRBJ2-3; 10 nucleotides agree with TRBD2. The CDR3 loop spans 15 amino acids. Unmatched junction bases numbered 1, after V lost 4 bases and J lost 0 bases. CDR3 amino acids: CASSSTSGSTDTQYF. CDR3 sequence (DNA): TGTGCCAGCAGTTCGACTAGCGGGAGCACAGATACGCAGTATTTT.

This clonotype was counted ten times or more. The rearrangement uses TRBV2 and TRBJ2-1, with 10 positions matching TRBD1. There are 18 residues in the CDR3. The V gene end was trimmed by 6 bases and the J gene end by 7 bases; junction bases not matched to a gene: 18. CDR1 SNHLY and CDR2 FYNNEI come from the germline V gene. This chain's CDR3 is CASRGQGGSSGPRNEQFF. The CDR3 DNA sequence: TGTGCCAGCAGAGGACAGGGGGGGTCTAGCGGGCCTAGGAATGAGCAGTTCTTC.